This entry concerns a single TCR beta chain. The data were taken from a study of shared clonotypes between healthy human individuals. Data came from immunoSEQ multiplex PCR; TCRdb stores just in-frame clones and leaves some out. The sample lists about 380,000 clones; 96% were seen once. Germline assignment: CDR1 KGHSY and CDR2 FQNENV. The CDR3 spans 12 residues. The V gene lost 8 bases and the J gene lost 5 bases, with 10 bases spanning the gap. The chain recombines TRBV16 with TRBJ2-1, with no clear D. Sequenced material: memory CD8+ T cells sorted from blood. Subset in this sample: CD45RO+ cells pooled with CCR7-negative TemRA cells. The sequence derives from a man aged 25-40 years in good health. CDR3 loop: CASLENDNEQFF. CDR3 nucleotides: TGTGCCAGCCTTGAAAACGACAATGAGCAGTTCTTC.